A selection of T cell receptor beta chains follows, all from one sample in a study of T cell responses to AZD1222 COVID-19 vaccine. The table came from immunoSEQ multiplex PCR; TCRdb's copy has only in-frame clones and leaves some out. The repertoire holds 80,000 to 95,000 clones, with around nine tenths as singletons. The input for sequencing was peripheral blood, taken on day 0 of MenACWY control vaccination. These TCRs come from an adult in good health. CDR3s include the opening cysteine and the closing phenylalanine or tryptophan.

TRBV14,CASRNPKVDTEAFF
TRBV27,CASSASGLEFLHEQYF
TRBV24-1,CATSDSGTGVAYEQYF
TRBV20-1,CSAYKAEQYF
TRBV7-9,CASSLGLIKYTEAFF
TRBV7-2,CASSLGSVADEQYF
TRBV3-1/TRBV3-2,CASSQEEGYTF
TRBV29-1,CSVIQDSYNEQFF
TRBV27,CASSLWVGGPDTQYF
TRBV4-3,CASSPKRPGEGEQYF
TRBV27,CASYRGPGYEQYF
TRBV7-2,CASSSRLGPRRTF
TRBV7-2,CASSFDEVPGYEQYF
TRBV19,CASYSGNYGYTF
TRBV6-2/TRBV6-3,CASSWGYGYTF
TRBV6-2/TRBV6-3,CASSVAGTGFTGELFF
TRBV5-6,CASSTAGGHYEQYF
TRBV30,CAWKFRYEQYF
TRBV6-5,CASRTGMSANYGYTF
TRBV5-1,CASSPRTGHTEAFF
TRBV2,CASSAEGNYGYTF
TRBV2,CASSEGYLNTEAFF
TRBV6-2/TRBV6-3,CASSSIYRGRLKNIQYF
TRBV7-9,CASSADPGPVGGNTIYF
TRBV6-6,CASSYNHRIGELFF
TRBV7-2,CASSLAVQETQYF
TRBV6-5,CASRMTGAEQPQHF
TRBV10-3,CAISVEEAYEQYF
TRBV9,CASSVLGQGDYEQYF